These 19 T cell receptor beta chains share one sample of origin, sequenced in a study of blood T cells in healthy people across ages. A sample-barcoded 5' primer and a J-beta primer mix were used in a second PCR of roughly 7 to 11 cycles. TCRdb reprocessed the 5' RACE reads with MiXCR, giving one entry per CDR3 protein. Of some 800,000 distinct CDR3 sequences detected, 40% to 50% appear once; the ten largest clones hold around 21%. Sequenced: blood. These receptors all stem from a man aged 55 to 70 in good health.

This clonotype was counted only a few times. This chain uses TRBV7-9 with TRBJ1-1, with D unclear. Trimming removed 4 bases from V and 4 bases from J, with 7 bases in between. CDR3 length: 12 amino acids. Germline CDR1 and CDR2: SEHNR and FQNEAQ (reference sequence). CDR3 nucleotide sequence: TGTGCCAGCAGCTCACTGGTCACTGAAGCTTTCTTT. Residues: CASSSLVTEAFF.

This clonotype was detected many times. This sequence joins TRBV3-1 and TRBJ1-2; no definite D call. The CDR3 is 17 residues long. Germline values: CDR1 LGHDT, CDR2 YNNKEL (reference sequence). Between the trimmed V and J ends, which lost 1 base and 3 bases, there was a span of 18 bases. CDR3: CASSQATAQGGYYGYTF. For the CDR3, the DNA is TGTGCCAGCAGCCAAGCTACAGCCCAAGGAGGATACTATGGCTACACCTTC.

The chain links TRBV25-1 to TRBJ2-3; D possibly corresponds to TRBD1 (5 bases). V shed 8 bases and J shed 3 bases, with 18 bases lying between them. The V gene's germline CDR1 is MGHDK and CDR2 SYGVNS. This CDR3 is 15 amino acids long. Here the CDR3 DNA reads TGTGCCAGCTCCAAAGGGGCAGAGACTACAGATACGCAGTATTTT. Residues: CASSKGAETTDTQYF. Full variable domain (missing parts from reference TRBV25-1 and TRBJ2-3): EADIYQTPRYLVIGTGKKITLECSQTMGHDKMYWYQQDPGMELHLIHYSYGVNSTEKGDLSSESTVSRIRTEHFPLTLESARPSHTSQYLCASSKGAETTDTQYFGPGTRLTVL.

V and J are TRBV5-6 and TRBJ2-3; TRBD1 is a possible D gene (6 bases). The CDR3 runs 18 residues. The V end lost 4 bases, the J end lost 7 bases, and 28 bases lay between the germline ends. Per the germline V gene, CDR1 is SGHDT and CDR2 is YYEEEE. The CDR3 here is CASSKHPTGPESLHTQYF. The CDR3 DNA is TGTGCCAGCAGCAAGCACCCTACAGGGCCAGAAAGCCTCCATACGCAGTATTTT.

This clonotype was seen many times. The chain uses TRBV4-3 and TRBJ1-2, with 8 bases aligning to TRBD1. From germline, CDR1 is LGHNA and CDR2 YSLEER. Trimming removed 1 base from V and 5 bases from J; junction bases left unmatched: 0. This CDR3 has 13 residues. CDR3 residues: CASSQGTGYGYTF. For the CDR3, the DNA is TGCGCCAGCAGCCAAGGGACAGGGTATGGCTACACCTTC.

CDR3 amino acids: CASSPKQGADSPLHF. In DNA, the CDR3 is TGTGCCAGCTCACCCAAACAGGGGGCTGATTCACCCCTCCACTTT. This sequence joins TRBV18 and TRBJ1-6, with 9 bases aligning to TRBD1. Per the germline V gene, CDR1 is KGHSH and CDR2 is LQKENI. The V and J ends lost 3 bases and 8 bases, in that order; junction bases with no gene match: 5. The CDR3 length is 15 residues.

This clonotype was counted between two and nine times. The rearrangement joins TRBV20-1 to TRBJ2-4; D uncertain. The CDR3 loop spans 16 amino acids. Between the trimmed V and J ends, which lost 1 base and 2 bases, there was a span of 15 bases. Per the germline V gene, CDR1 is DFQATT and CDR2 is SNEGSKA (reference sequence). As DNA, the CDR3 is TGCAGTGCTAGAGGGGTTGGTGTTGATACCAAAAACATTCAGTACTTC. It encodes CSARGVGVDTKNIQYF.

This chain joins TRBV12-3 or TRBV12-4 and TRBJ2-1; D is perhaps TRBD1 or TRBD2 (6 bases each). V lost 8 bases and J lost 8, with 19 bases in between. The CDR3 consists of 14 residues. CDR3 nucleotides: TGTGCCAGCGCCCCCGGGGGCCTGATAGATGAGCAGTTCTTC. This translates into CASAPGGLIDEQFF.

This clonotype was recorded many times. The chain combines TRBV3-1 with TRBJ1-1; 7 bases agree with TRBD1. Germline V gene data show CDR1 as LGHDT and CDR2 as YNNKEL (reference sequence). Trimming at V came to 4 bases and at J to 0 bases, leaving 5 bases not matched to a gene. The CDR3 spans 15 residues. The CDR3 DNA sequence: TGTGCCAGCAGCCCGGGACAGCGGATGAACACTGAAGCTTTCTTT. Its translation: CASSPGQRMNTEAFF.

V and J are TRBV20-1 and TRBJ1-2, with unresolved D. CDR1 and CDR2 from the germline V gene are DFQATT and SNEGSKA (reference sequence). The CDR3 length is 14 residues. With 6 bases removed from V and 2 bases from J, the gap between germline ends came to 16 bases. The CDR3 spells CSATEAGKNYGYTF. The CDR3 DNA sequence: TGCAGTGCCACAGAGGCGGGGAAAAACTATGGCTACACCTTC.

The J gene is TRBJ2-5, the V gene TRBV4-3; D not certain. The CDR3 is 15 amino acids. Germline lookup yields CDR1 LGHNA and CDR2 YSLEER. V was cut by 1 base and J by 7 bases, with 16 bases left in between. This chain's CDR3 is CASSQARTAGGTQYF. CDR3 DNA: TGCGCCAGCAGCCAAGCCCGGACGGCCGGTGGGACCCAGTACTTC.

The V call is TRBV5-1, the J call TRBJ2-1; TRBD1 aligns across 9 bases. Looked up from germline, CDR1 is SGHRS and CDR2 is YFSETQ. The CDR3 has 13 amino acids. V shed 7 bases, J shed 4 bases, and the junction held 3 bases outside the gene matches. The CDR3 DNA reads as TGCGCCAGCCGGGACAGGGATTACAATGAGCAGTTCTTC. Its translation: CASRDRDYNEQFF.

The V call is TRBV6-6, the J call TRBJ1-5, with D possibly being TRBD1 (6 bases). This CDR3 is built from 15 residues. Germline V gene data show CDR1 as MNHNY and CDR2 as SVGAGI (reference sequence). Trimming removed 6 bases at V and 0 bases at J, with 12 bases between. The CDR3, as DNA: TGTGCCAGCAGAACGACAGGATATAGCAATCAGCCCCAGCATTTT. This translates into CASRTTGYSNQPQHF.

The rearrangement links TRBV12-3 or TRBV12-4 to TRBJ2-1, with 7 bases that match TRBD1. The CDR3 has 15 residues. V lost 11 bases, J lost 9 bases, and 19 bases stayed unmatched. In DNA, the CDR3 is TGTGCCTGTACTCCGGAACAGGGGACATGGGGTGAGCAGTTCTTC. Its translation is CACTPEQGTWGEQFF.

This chain joins TRBV7-6 and TRBJ2-3; D possibly corresponds to TRBD1 (6 bases). From germline, CDR1 is SGHVS and CDR2 FNYEAQ. The length of the CDR3 is 15 residues. V dropped 5 bases and J dropped 2 bases, with 14 bases sitting between them. This CDR3 is CASSTTGRFTDTQYF. The CDR3 region has the DNA TGTGCCAGCAGCACGACAGGCCGTTTCACAGATACGCAGTATTTT.

The genes are TRBV5-1 and TRBJ2-3; no firm D call. This CDR3 region has 14 residues. The germline V gene encodes CDR1 SGHRS and CDR2 YFSETQ. V was clipped by 4 bases and J by 0 bases, with 9 bases between them. In DNA form, the CDR3 reads TGCGCCAGCAGCATTGAGAGGAGCACAGATACGCAGTATTTT. The encoded protein is CASSIERSTDTQYF.

The chain recombines TRBV25-1 with TRBJ2-7, with D uncertain. This CDR3 is built from 13 residues. Trimming removed 4 bases from V and 2 bases from J, with 9 bases in between. Per the germline V gene, CDR1 is MGHDK and CDR2 is SYGVNS. CDR3 coding DNA: TGTGCCAGCAGTGGACTGGAGACCTACGAGCAGTACTTC. It yields the protein CASSGLETYEQYF.

A few counts support this clonotype. V and J are TRBV4-3 and TRBJ2-7; D is ambiguous. This CDR3 is built from 16 residues. The V end lost 0 bases, the J end lost 1 base, and 13 bases lay between the germline ends. Germline assignment: CDR1 LGHNA and CDR2 YSLEER. The CDR3 DNA is TGCGCCAGCAGCCAAGATTGGAGTACATCTTCCTACGAGCAGTACTTC. Its translation: CASSQDWSTSSYEQYF.

V gene TRBV15 combines with J gene TRBJ2-7; perhaps D is TRBD1 or TRBD2 (5 bases each). Germline V lookup: CDR1 LNHNV, CDR2 YYDKDF (reference sequence). The germline V and J ends were trimmed by 0 bases and 2 bases, with 14 bases remaining between them. The CDR3 runs to 16 residues. The DNA of the CDR3 is TGTGCCACCAGCAGAGATCGGGGACGGGCTACCTACGAGCAGTACTTC. This codes for CATSRDRGRATYEQYF.